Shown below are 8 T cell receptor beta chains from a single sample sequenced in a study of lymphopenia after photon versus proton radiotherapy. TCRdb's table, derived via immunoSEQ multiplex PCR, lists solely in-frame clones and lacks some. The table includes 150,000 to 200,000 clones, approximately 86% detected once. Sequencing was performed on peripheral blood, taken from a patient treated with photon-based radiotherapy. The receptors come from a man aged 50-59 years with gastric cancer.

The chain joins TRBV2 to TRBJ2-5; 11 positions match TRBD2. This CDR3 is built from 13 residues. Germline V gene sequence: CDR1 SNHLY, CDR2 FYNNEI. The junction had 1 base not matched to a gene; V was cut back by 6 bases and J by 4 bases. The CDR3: CASSGLAGETQYF. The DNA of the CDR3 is TGTGCCAGCAGCGGACTAGCGGGAGAGACCCAGTACTTC.

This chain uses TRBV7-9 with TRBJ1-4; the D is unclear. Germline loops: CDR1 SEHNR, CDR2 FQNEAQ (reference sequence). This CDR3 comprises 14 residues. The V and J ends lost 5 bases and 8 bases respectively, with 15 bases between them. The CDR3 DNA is TGTGCCAGCAGCAACAGAAATGCGGTGGAAAAACTGTTTTTT. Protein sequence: CASSNRNAVEKLFF.

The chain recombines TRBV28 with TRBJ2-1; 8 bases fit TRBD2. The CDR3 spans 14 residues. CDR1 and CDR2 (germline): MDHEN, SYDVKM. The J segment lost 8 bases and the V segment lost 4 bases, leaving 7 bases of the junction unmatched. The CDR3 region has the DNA TGTGCCAGCAGTTCAGGACTAGCATTGGATGAGCAGTTCTTC. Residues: CASSSGLALDEQFF.

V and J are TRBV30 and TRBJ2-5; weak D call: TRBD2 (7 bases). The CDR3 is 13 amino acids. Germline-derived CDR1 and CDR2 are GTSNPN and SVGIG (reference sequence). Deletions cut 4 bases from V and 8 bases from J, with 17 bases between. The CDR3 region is CAWISERGGTQYF. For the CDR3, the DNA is TGTGCCTGGATTTCCGAGAGGGGGGGAACCCAGTACTTC.

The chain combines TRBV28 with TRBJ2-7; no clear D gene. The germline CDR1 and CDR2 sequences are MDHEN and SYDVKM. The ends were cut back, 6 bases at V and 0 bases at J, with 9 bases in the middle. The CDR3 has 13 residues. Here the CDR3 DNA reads TGTGCCAGCAGAATATCCTCCTCCTACGAGCAGTACTTC. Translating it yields CASRISSSYEQYF.

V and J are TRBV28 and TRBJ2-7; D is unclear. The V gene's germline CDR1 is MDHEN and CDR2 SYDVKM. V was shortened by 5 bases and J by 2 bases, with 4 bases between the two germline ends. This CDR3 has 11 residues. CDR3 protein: CASSQPYEQYF. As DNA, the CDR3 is TGTGCCAGCAGTCAACCCTACGAGCAGTACTTC.

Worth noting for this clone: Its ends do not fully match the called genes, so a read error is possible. In DNA form, the CDR3 reads TGTGCCACCAGTGAGGGGACAGGGAGAGCAGAGACCCAGTACTTC. Amino acid sequence: CATSEGTGRAETQYF. The rearrangement links TRBV2 to TRBJ2-5, with 9 bases identical to TRBD1. Germline CDR1 and CDR2: SNHLY and FYNNEI. The CDR3 is made up of 15 amino acids.

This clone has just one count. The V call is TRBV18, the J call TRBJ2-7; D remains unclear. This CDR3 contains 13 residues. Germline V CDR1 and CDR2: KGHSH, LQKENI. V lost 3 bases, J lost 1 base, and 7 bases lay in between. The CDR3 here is CASSPSTSYEQYF. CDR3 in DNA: TGTGCCAGCTCACCGAGTACTTCCTACGAGCAGTACTTC.